This T cell receptor (beta chain) was recorded in a study of identical twins. Notes on the study in general: Twin pairs' shared out-of-frame alpha sequences were enriched in low generation probability.

This clonotype was detected once. Antigen unknown. From the 5' RACE reads, TCRdb called clonotypes with MiXCR, one entry per CDR3 protein. The sample lists around 490,000 distinct CDR3 sequences, 15% seen once, with roughly 0.44% in the top ten. Trimming stripped 0 bases from V and 2 bases from J, with 14 bases between. The CDR3 length is 17 residues. Germline values: CDR1 WNHNN, CDR2 SYGVQD (reference sequence). These data were likewise used in another study, on yellow fever vaccine responses in identical twins.

This receptor was identified in a woman in her late teens or twenties in good health. The rearrangement uses TRBV10-1 and TRBJ2-1; possibly TRBD2 for D (6 bases). Sequencing was done on a sample of CD4+ T cells sorted from blood. The CDR3 protein is CASSESATSGPYNEQFF. In nucleotides, the CDR3 is TGCGCCAGCAGTGAGTCGGCGACTAGTGGCCCCTACAATGAGCAGTTCTTC.